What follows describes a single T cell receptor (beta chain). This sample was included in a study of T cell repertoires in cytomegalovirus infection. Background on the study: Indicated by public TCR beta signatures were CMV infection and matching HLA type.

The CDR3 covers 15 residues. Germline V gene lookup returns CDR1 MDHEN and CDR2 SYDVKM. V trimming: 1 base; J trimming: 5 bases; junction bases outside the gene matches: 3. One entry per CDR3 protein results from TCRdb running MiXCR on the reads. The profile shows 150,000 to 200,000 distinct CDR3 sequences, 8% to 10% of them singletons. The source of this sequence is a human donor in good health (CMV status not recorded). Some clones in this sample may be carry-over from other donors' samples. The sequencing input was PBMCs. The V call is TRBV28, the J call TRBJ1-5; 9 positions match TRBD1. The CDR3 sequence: CASSLSQGAYQPQHF. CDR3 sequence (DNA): TGTGCCAGCAGTTTATCACAGGGGGCCTATCAGCCCCAGCATTTT.